This T cell receptor beta chain was sequenced in a study of graft-versus-host responses after intestinal transplantation. Regarding the study as a whole: Declining HvG levels early post-transplant were linked to peak circulating GvH clone levels.

Looked up from germline, CDR1 is SGDLS and CDR2 is YYNGEE. This CDR3 region has 15 residues. The V segment lost 3 bases and the J segment 1 base; nucleotides outside the gene matches: 2. This clone was observed a single time. Its specificity is unknown. Sequencing used immunoSEQ multiplex PCR; TCRdb keeps in-frame clones, though not all of them. The table lists 77,000 or so clones, about 92% of them singletons. The chain combines TRBV9 with TRBJ1-4; 8 bases fit TRBD1. This receptor was identified in a human patient who received an intestinal transplant, so some T cells may come from the graft donor. Sequenced material: PBMCs, taken 98 days after intestinal transplantation. CDR3 coding DNA: TGTGCCAGCAGCGGAGGGACAGGAACTAATGAAAAACTGTTTTTT. Protein product: CASSGGTGTNEKLFF.